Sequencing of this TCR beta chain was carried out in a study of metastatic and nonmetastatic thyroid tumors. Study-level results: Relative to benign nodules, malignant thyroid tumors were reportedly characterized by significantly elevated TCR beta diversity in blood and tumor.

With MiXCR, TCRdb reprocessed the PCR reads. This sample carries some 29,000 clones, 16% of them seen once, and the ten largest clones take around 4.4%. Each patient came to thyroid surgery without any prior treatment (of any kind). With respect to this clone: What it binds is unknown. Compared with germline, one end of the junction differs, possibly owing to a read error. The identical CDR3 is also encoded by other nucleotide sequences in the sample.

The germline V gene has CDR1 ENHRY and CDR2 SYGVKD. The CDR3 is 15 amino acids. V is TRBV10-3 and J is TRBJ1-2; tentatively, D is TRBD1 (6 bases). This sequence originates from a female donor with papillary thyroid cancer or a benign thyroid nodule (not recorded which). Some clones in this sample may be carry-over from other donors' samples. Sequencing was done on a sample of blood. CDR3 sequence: CAISWTAIPLFGYTF. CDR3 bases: TGTGCCATCAGCTGGACAGCTATACCACTTTTCGGCTACACCTTT.